The 17 T cell receptor beta chains in this list originate from one sample, sequenced in a study of T cells after yellow fever vaccination. TCRdb independently ran MiXCR on the 5' RACE reads; one entry per CDR3 protein. This table holds about 320,000 distinct CDR3 sequences, approximately 7% found once. The source was PBMCs, collected more than 40 days after the first yellow fever vaccination. Receptor source: a man aged 18 to 29 who received the YFV17D yellow fever vaccine.

This clonotype has only a few counts. The chain combines TRBV7-9 with TRBJ2-3; TRBD2 agrees at 7 bases. The junction had 7 bases not matched to a gene; V was cut back by 8 bases and J by 2 bases. Germline V gene data show CDR1 as SEHNR and CDR2 as FQNEAQ (reference sequence). This CDR3 has 14 residues. CDR3: CASVSGDLTDTQYF. Here the CDR3 DNA reads TGTGCCAGCGTCAGCGGGGACCTCACAGATACGCAGTATTTT.

This clonotype was seen a few times. The V gene is TRBV11-1, the J gene TRBJ2-3; 8 bases are a match to TRBD2. The junction had 10 bases not matched to a gene; V was cut back by 5 bases and J by 3 bases. Germline V CDR1 and CDR2: SGHAT, FQDESV (reference sequence). The CDR3 covers 16 residues. CDR3 loop: CASSLARGGRTDTQYF. The CDR3 region has the DNA TGTGCCAGCAGCCTGGCACGGGGGGGCCGTACAGATACGCAGTATTTT.

This clonotype was detected many times. The chain links TRBV7-2 to TRBJ2-3, with D possibly TRBD2 on 6 matching bases. The germline CDR1 and CDR2 sequences are SGHTA and FQGNSA. V lost 3 bases and J lost 0, with 13 bases in between. The CDR3 runs 16 residues. Here the CDR3 DNA reads TGTGCCAGCAGCTTGGGACTGGGGGTTAGCACAGATACGCAGTATTTT. This sequence encodes CASSLGLGVSTDTQYF.

This clonotype was detected only a few times. The CDR3 loop reads CASSYSPGRNYGYTF. The CDR3 DNA sequence: TGTGCCAGCAGTTACTCTCCGGGACGGAACTATGGCTACACCTTC. This sequence joins TRBV6-2 or TRBV6-3 and TRBJ1-2; possible D gene TRBD1, 5 bases. Germline CDR1 reads MNHEY; CDR2 reads SVGEGT. CDR3 length: 15 amino acids. V lost 0 bases to trimming and J lost 2 bases, with 10 bases between them.

The chain joins TRBV6-1 to TRBJ1-1; D gene uncertain. The V end was cut by 3 bases, the J end by 12 bases, with 14 bases between. The CDR3 has 12 residues. CDR1 and CDR2 (germline): MNHNS, SASEGT. CDR3 protein: CASSDTAALTFF. The CDR3 bases are TGTGCCAGCAGTGATACAGCGGCTCTCACTTTCTTT.

The sample holds many counts of this clonotype. The chain uses TRBV28 and TRBJ2-3; no reliable D call. The CDR3 totals 12 residues. Germline CDR1 MDHEN, CDR2 SYDVKM. V was cut by 7 bases and J by 3 bases, with 8 bases left in between. The CDR3 protein is CASNFRTDTQYF. In DNA form, the CDR3 reads TGTGCCAGCAATTTCAGAACAGATACGCAGTATTTT.

This clonotype turned up a few times. V is TRBV12-3 or TRBV12-4 and J is TRBJ1-5; the D gene is possibly TRBD1 (5 bases). The CDR3 sequence is 17 residues long. Trimming stripped 6 bases from V and 0 bases from J, with 18 bases between. The CDR3 is CASSSWGTGYSNQPQHF. The CDR3 DNA reads TGTGCCAGCAGCTCGTGGGGTACAGGCTATAGCAATCAGCCCCAGCATTTT.

This clonotype was observed a handful of times. The chain carries TRBV29-1 and TRBJ2-1, with 9 bases matching TRBD2. CDR3 size: 13 residues. In germline, CDR1 is SQVTM, CDR2 ANQGSEA. After removal of 3 bases from V and 6 bases from J, the junction contained 3 bases not matched to a gene. The CDR3 region has the DNA TGCAGCGTTGAGGGGACTAGCCGCAATGAGCAGTTCTTC. Its protein is CSVEGTSRNEQFF.

In its sample, this clonotype was seen many times. The chain couples TRBV10-3 to TRBJ2-7, with TRBD1 matching over 7 bases. This CDR3 contains 14 residues. V dropped 6 bases and J dropped 4; count of bases not matched to a gene: 9. Looked up from germline, CDR1 is ENHRY and CDR2 is SYGVKD. The CDR3 DNA reads TGTGCCATCAGCCGCGACAGGGAAGGATACGAGCAGTACTTC. This codes for CAISRDREGYEQYF.

The V and J genes are TRBV6-5 and TRBJ2-2; 9 bases map to TRBD1. The CDR3 spans 15 residues. Germline V gene sequence: CDR1 MNHEY, CDR2 SVGAGI. With V trimmed by 3 bases and J by 7 bases, 6 bases remained unmatched. Here the CDR3 reads CASSYGTGIYGELFF. The CDR3 region has the DNA TGTGCCAGCAGTTATGGGACAGGGATTTACGGGGAGCTGTTTTTT.

This clonotype has more than one count but fewer than ten. The CDR3 is CASNSPGDFIGNEQFF. The DNA for the CDR3 is TGTGCCAGCAACTCGCCGGGGGATTTCATTGGTAATGAGCAGTTCTTC. The J gene is TRBJ2-1, the V gene TRBV7-9, with D possibly being TRBD2 (6 bases). CDR1 is SEHNR and CDR2 is FQNEAQ in the germline V gene (reference sequence). CDR3 length: 16 residues. V gave up 7 bases and J gave up 7 bases, with 23 bases separating them.

The chain links TRBV20-1 to TRBJ2-1; D tentatively fits TRBD1 or TRBD2 (5 bases each). V was shortened by 3 bases and J by 8 bases, with 11 bases between the two germline ends. The CDR3 is made up of 12 amino acids. Germline V gives CDR1 DFQATT, CDR2 SNEGSKA (reference sequence). CDR3 sequence reads: CSASWGKYEQFF. The CDR3 DNA is TGCAGTGCTAGTTGGGGGAAGTATGAGCAGTTCTTC.

The V and J genes are TRBV9 and TRBJ2-7, with D possibly being TRBD1 (6 bases). Germline CDR1 and CDR2: SGDLS and YYNGEE. The CDR3 has 13 amino acids. The V gene lost 0 bases and the J gene lost 5 bases, with 9 bases spanning the gap. The CDR3 region is CASSVGGGDEQYF. The CDR3 coding sequence is TGTGCCAGCAGCGTAGGAGGGGGAGACGAGCAGTACTTC.

The V call is TRBV9, the J call TRBJ2-1; 10 nucleotides agree with TRBD2. The CDR3 extends over 17 amino acids. CDR1 SGDLS and CDR2 YYNGEE come from the germline V gene. V lost 0 bases and J lost 3; bases outside the gene matches: 6. The CDR3 here is CASSVAPSGGVYNEQFF. The DNA for the CDR3 is TGTGCCAGCAGCGTAGCACCGAGCGGGGGGGTCTACAATGAGCAGTTCTTC.

This clonotype was detected many times. This clone may be a read error of a much larger clone one base away. The rearrangement uses TRBV7-2 and TRBJ2-2, with no clear D. V lost 2 bases and J 4 bases, leaving 5 bases between the germline ends. The CDR3 consists of 13 residues. Germline loops: CDR1 SGHTA, CDR2 FQGNSA. The CDR3 is CASSLFSTGELFF. CDR3 DNA sequence: TGTGCCAGCAGCTTATTCTCCACCGGGGAGCTGTTTTTT.

The chain combines TRBV24-1 with TRBJ2-1; a weak D match, TRBD2 (6 bases). The CDR3 is 13 residues long. The germline V gene has CDR1 KGHDR and CDR2 SFDVKD. V shed 4 bases and J shed 7 bases, with 10 bases lying between them. CDR3 protein: CATSEKGRNEQFF. The CDR3 DNA reads TGTGCCACCAGTGAAAAGGGGAGGAATGAGCAGTTCTTC.

The genes are TRBV28 and TRBJ2-6, with 8 bases lining up with TRBD2. The germline gives CDR1 MDHEN, CDR2 SYDVKM. This CDR3 contains 20 residues. Unmatched junction bases numbered 16, after V lost 6 bases and J lost 0 bases. The CDR3 loop reads CASSPAVSSGDRSGANVLTF. CDR3 coding DNA: TGTGCCAGCAGCCCAGCGGTTAGTAGCGGGGACCGCTCTGGGGCCAACGTCCTGACTTTC.